Reported below is one T cell receptor (beta chain). This entry is derived from a study of T cell changes during pregnancy in multiple sclerosis. The protocol was immunoSEQ multiplex PCR, while the TCRdb copy is restricted to in-frame clones and leaves out a portion. The sample has about 73,000 clones, roughly 92% seen once. Looked up from germline, CDR1 is SGHDT and CDR2 is YYEEEE. The V gene lost 4 bases and the J gene lost 0 bases, with 8 bases spanning the gap. The CDR3 spans 14 residues. The chain carries TRBV5-6 and TRBJ1-5, with D possibly being TRBD1 (5 bases). The clonotype comes from a female donor in good health, enrolled as a control in a pregnancy study. The sample consisted of peripheral blood, taken in the third trimester of pregnancy. Here the CDR3 DNA reads TGTGCCAGCAGCGGGGGGGGTAGCAATCAGCCCCAGCATTTT. Translation gives CASSGGGSNQPQHF.